The present entry profiles one TCR beta chain with its context. Its antigen is unidentified. This record belongs to a study of T-cell memory formation after mild COVID-19. Study summary: Largely donor-specific sequence clusters came from two donors. Findings and limits, study-wide: The pre-infection memory compartment contained some responding clones, suggesting cross-reactive memory joined. Contracting clones from day 15 to 85 had balanced CD4/CD8; later expanders favoured CD4+. Among CD4+ contracting clones, most were CM and EM, and CD8+ ones EMRA.

TCRdb recomputed calls from the 5' RACE reads with MiXCR, one row per CDR3 protein. The top ten hold 22% of the sample, which has approximately 250,000 distinct CDR3 sequences, roughly 17% seen once. Material for sequencing was PBMCs or a T cell subset sorted from them (not recorded which). This receptor was obtained from a man younger than 30 who had mild COVID-19 (a few samples of this study predate the infection). Cell type and time point are not known.

CDR3 sequence reads: CASSLLPGRGAAPTDTQYF. CDR3 DNA sequence: TGCGCCAGCAGCCTCCTCCCGGGGCGGGGGGCCGCCCCGACAGATACGCAGTATTTT. The V call is TRBV4-3, the J call TRBJ2-3; 8 bases are a match to TRBD2. This CDR3 spans 19 amino acids. Looked up from germline, CDR1 is LGHNA and CDR2 is YSLEER. After removal of 4 bases from V and 3 bases from J, the junction contained 18 bases not matched to a gene.